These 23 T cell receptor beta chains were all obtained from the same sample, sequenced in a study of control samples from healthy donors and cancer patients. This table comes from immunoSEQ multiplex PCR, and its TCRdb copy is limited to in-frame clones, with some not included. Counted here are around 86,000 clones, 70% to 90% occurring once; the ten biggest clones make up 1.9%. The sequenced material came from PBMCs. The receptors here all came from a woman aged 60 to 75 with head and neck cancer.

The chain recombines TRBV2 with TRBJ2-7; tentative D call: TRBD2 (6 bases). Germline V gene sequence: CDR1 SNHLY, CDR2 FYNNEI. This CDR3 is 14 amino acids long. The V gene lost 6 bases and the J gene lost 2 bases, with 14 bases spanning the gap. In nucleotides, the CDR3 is TGTGCCAGCAGCGTGGGTGGCGGGGCCTACGAGCAGTACTTC. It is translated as CASSVGGGAYEQYF.

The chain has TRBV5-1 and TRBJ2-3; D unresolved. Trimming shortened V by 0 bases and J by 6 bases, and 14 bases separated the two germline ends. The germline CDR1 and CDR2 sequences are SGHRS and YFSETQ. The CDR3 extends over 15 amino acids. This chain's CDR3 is CASSLAGVGSDTQYF. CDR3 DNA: TGCGCCAGCAGCTTGGCCGGTGTAGGGTCCGATACGCAGTATTTT. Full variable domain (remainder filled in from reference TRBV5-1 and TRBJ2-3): KAGVTQTPRYLIKTRGQQVTLSCSPISGHRSVSWYQQTPGQGLQFLFEYFSETQRNKGNFPGRFSGRQFSNSRSEMNVSTLELGDSALYLCASSLAGVGSDTQYFGPGTRLTVL.

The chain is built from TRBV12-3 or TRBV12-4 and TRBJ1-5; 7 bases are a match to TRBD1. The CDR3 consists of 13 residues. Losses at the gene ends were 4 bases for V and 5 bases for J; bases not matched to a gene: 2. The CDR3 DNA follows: TGTGCCAGCAGTTACAGGGGCTATCAGCCCCAGCATTTT. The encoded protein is CASSYRGYQPQHF.

DNA of the CDR3: TGTGCCAGCAGCACCAAGCCCGACAGGGGGCGAGGTTATAGCAATCAGCCCCAGCATTTT. Translated: CASSTKPDRGRGYSNQPQHF. The rearrangement joins TRBV21-1 to TRBJ1-5; the DNA was not used to check the table's D call, TRBD1. TRBV21-1 is listed as a pseudogene. The CDR3 extends over 20 amino acids.

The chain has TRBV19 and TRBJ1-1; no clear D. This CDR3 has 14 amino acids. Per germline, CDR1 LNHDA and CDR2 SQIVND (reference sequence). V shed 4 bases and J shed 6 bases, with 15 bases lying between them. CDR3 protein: CASSSQVLNAEAFF. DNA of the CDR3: TGTGCCAGTAGTAGTCAGGTCCTAAATGCTGAAGCTTTCTTT.

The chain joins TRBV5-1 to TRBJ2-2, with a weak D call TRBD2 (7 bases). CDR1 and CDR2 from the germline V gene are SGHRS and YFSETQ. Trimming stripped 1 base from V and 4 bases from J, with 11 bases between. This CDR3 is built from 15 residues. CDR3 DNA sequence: TGCGCCAGCAGCTTGCGGGGGGCTCGCACCGGGGAGCTGTTTTTT. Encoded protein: CASSLRGARTGELFF.

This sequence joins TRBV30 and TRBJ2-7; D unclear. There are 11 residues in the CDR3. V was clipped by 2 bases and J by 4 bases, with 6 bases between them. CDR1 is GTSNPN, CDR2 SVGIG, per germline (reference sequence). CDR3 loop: CAWSMDYEQYF. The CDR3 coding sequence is TGTGCCTGGAGTATGGATTACGAGCAGTACTTC.

CDR3 in DNA: TGTGCCAGCAGTTTCTTCGGGGTATTTAATGAGCAGTTCTTC. This encodes CASSFFGVFNEQFF. J is TRBJ2-1 and V is TRBV28; D may be TRBD2 (5 bases). This CDR3 has 14 amino acids. V lost 3 bases and J 7 bases, leaving 13 bases between the germline ends. From germline, CDR1 is MDHEN and CDR2 SYDVKM. The variable domain in full, completed from reference TRBV28 and TRBJ2-1, reads DVKVTQSSRYLVKRTGEKVFLECVQDMDHENMFWYRQDPGLGLRLIYFSYDVKMKEKGDIPEGYSVSREKKERFSLILESASTNQTSMYLCASSFFGVFNEQFFGPGTRLTVL.

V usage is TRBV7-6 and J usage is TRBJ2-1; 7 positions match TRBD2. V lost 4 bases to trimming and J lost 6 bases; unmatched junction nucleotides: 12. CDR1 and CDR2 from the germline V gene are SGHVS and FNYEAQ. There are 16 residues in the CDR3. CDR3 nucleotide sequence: TGTGCCAGCAGCTCCCTGGGGCGCGGGAGTTTCAATGAGCAGTTCTTC. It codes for CASSSLGRGSFNEQFF.

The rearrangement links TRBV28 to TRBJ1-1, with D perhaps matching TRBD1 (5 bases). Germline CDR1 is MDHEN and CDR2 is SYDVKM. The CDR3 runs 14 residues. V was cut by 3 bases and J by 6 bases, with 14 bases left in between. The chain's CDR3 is CASSFLVGLAEAFF. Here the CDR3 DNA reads TGTGCCAGCAGTTTCCTTGTGGGGCTCGCTGAAGCTTTCTTT.

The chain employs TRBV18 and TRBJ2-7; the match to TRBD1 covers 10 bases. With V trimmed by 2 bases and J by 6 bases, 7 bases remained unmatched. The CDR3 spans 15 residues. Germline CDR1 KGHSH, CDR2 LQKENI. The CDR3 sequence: CASSPSGQGVGEQYF. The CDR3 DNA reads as TGTGCCAGCTCACCATCTGGACAGGGGGTGGGCGAGCAGTACTTC.

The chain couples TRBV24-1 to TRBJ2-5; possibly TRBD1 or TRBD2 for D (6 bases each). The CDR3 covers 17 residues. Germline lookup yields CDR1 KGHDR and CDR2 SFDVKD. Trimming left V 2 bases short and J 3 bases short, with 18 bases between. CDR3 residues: CATSDWGDTGREETQYF. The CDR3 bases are TGTGCCACCAGTGATTGGGGGGACACTGGGCGGGAAGAGACCCAGTACTTC.

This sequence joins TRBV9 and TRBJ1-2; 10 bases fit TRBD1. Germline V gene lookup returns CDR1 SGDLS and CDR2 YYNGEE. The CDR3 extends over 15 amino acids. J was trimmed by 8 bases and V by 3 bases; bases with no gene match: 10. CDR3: CASSASGTGAGGYTF. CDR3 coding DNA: TGTGCCAGCAGCGCTTCCGGGACAGGGGCGGGAGGCTACACCTTC.

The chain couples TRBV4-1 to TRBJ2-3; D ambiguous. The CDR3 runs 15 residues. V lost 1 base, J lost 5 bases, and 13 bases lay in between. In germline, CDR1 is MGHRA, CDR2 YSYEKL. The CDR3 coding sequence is TGCGCCAGCAGCCAAGGACTTTTCCCCGGAGATACGCAGTATTTT. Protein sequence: CASSQGLFPGDTQYF.

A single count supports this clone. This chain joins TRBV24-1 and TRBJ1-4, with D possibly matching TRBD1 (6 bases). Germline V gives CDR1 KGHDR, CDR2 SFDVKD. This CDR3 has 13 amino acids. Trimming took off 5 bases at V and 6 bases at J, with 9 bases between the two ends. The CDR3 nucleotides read TGTGCCACCAGTGGCAGGGGAGATGAAAAACTGTTTTTT. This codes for CATSGRGDEKLFF.

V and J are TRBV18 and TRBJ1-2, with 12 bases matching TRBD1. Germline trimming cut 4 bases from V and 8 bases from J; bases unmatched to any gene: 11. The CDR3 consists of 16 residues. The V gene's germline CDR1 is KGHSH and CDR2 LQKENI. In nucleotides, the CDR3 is TGTGCCAGCTCACGTTCCTCCGGGACAGGGGGCGTAGGCTACACCTTC. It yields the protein CASSRSSGTGGVGYTF.

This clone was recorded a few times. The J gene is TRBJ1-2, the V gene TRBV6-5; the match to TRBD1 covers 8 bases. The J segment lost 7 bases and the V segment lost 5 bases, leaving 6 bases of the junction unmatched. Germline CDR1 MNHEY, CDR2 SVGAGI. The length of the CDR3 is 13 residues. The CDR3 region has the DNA TGTGCCAGCAGTAGAGGACAGGGTGTTGGCTACACCTTC. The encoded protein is CASSRGQGVGYTF.

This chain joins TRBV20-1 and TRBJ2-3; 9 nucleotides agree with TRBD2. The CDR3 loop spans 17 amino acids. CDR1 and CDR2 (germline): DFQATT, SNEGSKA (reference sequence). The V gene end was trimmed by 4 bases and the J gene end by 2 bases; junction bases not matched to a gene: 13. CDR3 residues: CSATDPSPSGNTDTQYF. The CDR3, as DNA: TGCAGTGCTACTGACCCCAGCCCTAGCGGGAACACAGATACGCAGTATTTT.

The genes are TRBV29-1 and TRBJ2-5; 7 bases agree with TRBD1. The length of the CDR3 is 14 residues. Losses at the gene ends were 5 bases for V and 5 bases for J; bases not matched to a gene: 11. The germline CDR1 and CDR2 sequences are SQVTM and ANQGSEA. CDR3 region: CSVSRGGFWETQYF. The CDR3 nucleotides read TGCAGCGTTTCCCGAGGGGGCTTTTGGGAGACCCAGTACTTC.

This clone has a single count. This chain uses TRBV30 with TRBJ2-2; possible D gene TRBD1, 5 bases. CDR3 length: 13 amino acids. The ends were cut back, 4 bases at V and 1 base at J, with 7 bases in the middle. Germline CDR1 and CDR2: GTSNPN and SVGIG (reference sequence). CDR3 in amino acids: CAWNRWNTGELFF. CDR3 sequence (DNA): TGTGCCTGGAACAGGTGGAACACCGGGGAGCTGTTTTTT.

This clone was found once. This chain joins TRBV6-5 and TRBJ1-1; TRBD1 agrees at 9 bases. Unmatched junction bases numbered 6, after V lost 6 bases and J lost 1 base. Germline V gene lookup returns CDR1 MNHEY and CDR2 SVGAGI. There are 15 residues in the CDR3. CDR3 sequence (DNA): TGTGCCAGCAGGGATCGGGACAGGGAGAACACTGAAGCTTTCTTT. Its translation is CASRDRDRENTEAFF.

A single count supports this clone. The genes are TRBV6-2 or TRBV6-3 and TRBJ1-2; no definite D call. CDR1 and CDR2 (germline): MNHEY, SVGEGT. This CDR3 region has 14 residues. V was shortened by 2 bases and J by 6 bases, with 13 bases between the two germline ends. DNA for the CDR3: TGTGCCAGCAGTTACCGGGGAAGGTGGGATGGCTACACCTTC. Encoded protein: CASSYRGRWDGYTF.

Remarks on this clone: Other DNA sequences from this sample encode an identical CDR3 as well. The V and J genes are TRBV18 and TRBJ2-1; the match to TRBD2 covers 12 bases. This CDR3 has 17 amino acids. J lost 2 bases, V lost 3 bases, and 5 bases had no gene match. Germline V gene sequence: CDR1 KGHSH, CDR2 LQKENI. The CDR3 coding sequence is TGTGCCAGCTCACCGCTGACTAGCGGGAGCCCCTACAATGAGCAGTTCTTC. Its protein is CASSPLTSGSPYNEQFF.